Listed here are 24 T cell receptor beta chains from one sample, sequenced in a study of control samples from healthy donors and cancer patients. Some clones are missing from TCRdb's copy, which holds only in-frame ones; the method was immunoSEQ multiplex PCR. Among 130,000 or so clones listed, approximately 90% were seen once. The sequenced sample was blood. The source of these receptors is a man in his fifties in good health.

The chain recombines TRBV2 with TRBJ1-2, with TRBD1 identical over 7 bases. From germline, CDR1 is SNHLY and CDR2 FYNNEI. This CDR3 has 14 amino acids. Trimming removed 6 bases from V and 4 bases from J; junction bases left unmatched: 8. The CDR3 sequence: CASSWEQGVYGYTF. CDR3 DNA sequence: TGTGCCAGCAGCTGGGAGCAGGGGGTCTATGGCTACACCTTC. Filled out from reference TRBV2 and TRBJ1-2, the complete variable domain reads EPEVTQTPSHQVTQMGQEVILRCVPISNHLYFYWYRQILGQKVEFLVSFYNNEISEKSEIFDDQFSVERPDGSNFTLKIRSTKLEDSAMYFCASSWEQGVYGYTFGSGTRLTVV.

This clone was observed once. This chain joins TRBV7-2 and TRBJ1-1; D call uncertain. Looked up from germline, CDR1 is SGHTA and CDR2 is FQGNSA. The CDR3 consists of 12 residues. Between the trimmed V and J ends, which lost 6 bases and 2 bases, there was a span of 7 bases. This CDR3 is CASSRDNTEAFF. The CDR3 nucleotides are TGTGCCAGCAGTCGAGATAACACTGAAGCTTTCTTT. The entire variable domain, with the rest obtained from reference TRBV7-2 and TRBJ1-1, is as follows: GAGVSQSPSNKVTEKGKDVELRCDPISGHTALYWYRQSLGQGLEFLIYFQGNSAPDKSGLPSDRFSAERTGGSVSTLTIQRTQQEDSAVYLCASSRDNTEAFFGQGTRLTVV.

This clone has a single count. This rearrangement joins TRBV7-8 to TRBJ2-3, with D possibly being TRBD2 (6 bases). The CDR3 runs 15 residues. The V gene's germline CDR1 is SGHVS and CDR2 FQNEAQ. The V end was cut by 4 bases, the J end by 5 bases, with 16 bases between. The CDR3 sequence: CASSSGLRGLDTQYF. In DNA, the CDR3 is TGTGCCAGCAGCTCCGGGCTCCGGGGGTTAGATACGCAGTATTTT.

The chain couples TRBV9 to TRBJ2-7; the match to TRBD1 covers 8 bases. V dropped 4 bases and J dropped 7; count of bases not matched to a gene: 13. This CDR3 region has 15 residues. Germline CDR1 SGDLS, CDR2 YYNGEE. Here the CDR3 reads CASSPGQGGLKEQYF. CDR3 nucleotide sequence: TGTGCCAGCAGCCCTGGACAGGGTGGACTGAAAGAGCAGTACTTC.

The V and J genes are TRBV14 and TRBJ1-2; D is possibly TRBD1 (6 bases). The V end lost 1 base, the J end lost 4 bases, and 10 bases lay between the germline ends. This CDR3 has 14 residues. The germline CDR1 and CDR2 sequences are SGHDN and FVKESK. This CDR3 is CASSQVGRGYGYTF. CDR3 DNA: TGTGCCAGCAGCCAAGTAGGCAGGGGCTATGGCTACACCTTC.

This chain uses TRBV19 with TRBJ1-1; D call uncertain. V was clipped by 1 base and J by 10 bases, with 22 bases between them. The CDR3 sequence is 16 residues long. CDR1 is LNHDA, CDR2 SQIVND, per germline (reference sequence). CDR3 nucleotide sequence: TGTGCCAGTAGTATAGGTGTCGGACCCTTTGGAACTTCAGCTTTCTTT. Translating gives CASSIGVGPFGTSAFF.

The rearrangement joins TRBV7-9 to TRBJ2-7; the D gene is possibly TRBD1 (6 bases). Germline values: CDR1 SEHNR, CDR2 FQNEAQ (reference sequence). V was cut by 5 bases and J by 3 bases, with 17 bases left in between. The CDR3 extends over 15 amino acids. This CDR3 is CASSPRWDNLYEQYF. The CDR3 nucleotides are TGTGCCAGCAGCCCCCGGTGGGACAACCTCTACGAGCAGTACTTC.

The chain is built from TRBV28 and TRBJ1-4, with D maybe TRBD1 (5 bases). Trimming pared 6 bases from V and 7 bases from J, leaving 12 bases between. This CDR3 comprises 13 residues. Germline values: CDR1 MDHEN, CDR2 SYDVKM. The CDR3 sequence: CASSGGVIEKLFF. DNA of the CDR3: TGTGCCAGCAGCGGAGGGGTTATTGAAAAACTGTTTTTT.

V is TRBV13 and J is TRBJ1-2; 7 bases fit TRBD1. Trimming cost V 5 bases and J 4 bases; bases outside gene matches: 16. The CDR3 is 17 amino acids. The V gene's germline CDR1 is PRHDT and CDR2 FYEKMQ (reference sequence). Here the CDR3 reads CASSPRLTGSPSYGYTF. CDR3 nucleotides: TGTGCCAGCAGCCCGCGCTTGACAGGGAGCCCTTCCTATGGCTACACCTTC.

The chain has TRBV9 and TRBJ1-1, with D possibly being TRBD1 (5 bases). The V and J ends lost 4 bases and 7 bases respectively, with 20 bases between them. The germline V gene encodes CDR1 SGDLS and CDR2 YYNGEE. This CDR3 has 15 residues. The CDR3 loop reads CASSLSFAPRGEAFF. In nucleotides, the CDR3 is TGTGCCAGCAGCCTCTCTTTTGCGCCAAGGGGTGAAGCTTTCTTT.

The CDR3 DNA sequence: TGTGCCAGCTCACTGGGACAGGGGGCCGATCAGCCCCAGCATTTT. Amino acid sequence: CASSLGQGADQPQHF. The V call is TRBV18, the J call TRBJ1-5, with 12 bases identical to TRBD1. With 4 bases clipped from V and 5 bases from J, the junction kept 3 bases outside the gene matches. Germline assignment: CDR1 KGHSH and CDR2 LQKENI. There are 15 residues in the CDR3.

This sequence joins TRBV5-4 and TRBJ2-3; 9 nucleotides agree with TRBD1. This CDR3 comprises 15 residues. J was trimmed by 4 bases and V by 4 bases; bases with no gene match: 7. Germline CDR1 and CDR2: SGHNT and YYREEE (reference sequence). DNA for the CDR3: TGTGCCAGCAGCCCAAGGGACAGGGCGGCAGATACGCAGTATTTT. This sequence encodes CASSPRDRAADTQYF.

This sequence joins TRBV9 and TRBJ1-4, with 8 bases matching TRBD1. CDR3 length: 14 residues. Germline lookup yields CDR1 SGDLS and CDR2 YYNGEE. Losses at the gene ends were 0 bases for V and 7 bases for J; bases not matched to a gene: 2. CDR3 protein: CASSVGTGSEKLFF. CDR3 DNA: TGTGCCAGCAGCGTAGGGACAGGGAGTGAAAAACTGTTTTTT.

The chain recombines TRBV5-1 with TRBJ2-6, with unresolved D. This CDR3 is built from 15 residues. Germline V gene lookup returns CDR1 SGHRS and CDR2 YFSETQ. Trimming cost V 0 bases and J 0 bases, with 4 bases left between them. CDR3 sequence: CASSLDLSGANVLTF. CDR3 coding DNA: TGCGCCAGCAGCTTGGATCTCTCTGGGGCCAACGTCCTGACTTTC.

The V gene is TRBV28, the J gene TRBJ1-5; D unresolved. The germline V gene has CDR1 MDHEN and CDR2 SYDVKM. Trimming removed 3 bases at V and 4 bases at J, with 10 bases between. This CDR3 is 14 amino acids long. CDR3: CASSFLLGNQPQHF. The DNA of the CDR3 is TGTGCCAGCAGTTTTCTCTTAGGTAATCAGCCCCAGCATTTT.

The rearrangement uses TRBV10-3 and TRBJ1-2, with TRBD1 matching over 7 bases. The CDR3 extends over 15 amino acids. J gave up 8 bases and V 6 bases, and 15 bases lay outside the gene matches. Germline V CDR1 and CDR2: ENHRY, SYGVKD. CDR3 sequence reads: CAIRETTGVAEGYTF. The CDR3 region has the DNA TGTGCCATCAGAGAAACTACAGGGGTGGCGGAAGGCTACACCTTC.

The chain has TRBV25-1 and TRBJ1-2, with D possibly being TRBD1 (6 bases). The length of the CDR3 is 16 residues. The germline CDR1 and CDR2 sequences are MGHDK and SYGVNS. Trimming removed 2 bases from V and 5 bases from J, with 18 bases in between. CDR3 DNA: TGTGCCAGCAGTGAAGTAGGACAGTCTACCAGTTATGGCTACACCTTC. Protein: CASSEVGQSTSYGYTF.

V usage is TRBV2 and J usage is TRBJ1-2, with D unresolved. The length of the CDR3 is 16 residues. In germline, CDR1 is SNHLY, CDR2 FYNNEI. V was clipped by 1 base and J by 5 bases, with 17 bases between them. CDR3: CASSEGSRLGTYGYTF. The CDR3 coding sequence is TGTGCCAGCAGTGAAGGTAGCCGTTTGGGAACGTATGGCTACACCTTC.

This clone appeared a single time. The chain uses TRBV5-4 and TRBJ1-1, with D perhaps matching TRBD1 (5 bases). Looked up from germline, CDR1 is SGHNT and CDR2 is YYREEE (reference sequence). This CDR3 is 13 amino acids long. V was clipped by 3 bases and J by 5 bases, with 11 bases between them. The CDR3, as DNA: TGTGCCAGCAGCTCAACCGGGGGGACTGAAGCTTTCTTT. Amino acid sequence: CASSSTGGTEAFF. Combining the CDR3 with reference TRBV5-4 and TRBJ1-1 gives the whole variable domain ETGVTQSPTHLIKTRGQQVTLRCSSQSGHNTVSWYQQALGQGPQFIFQYYREEENGRGNFPPRFSGLQFPNYSSELNVNALELDDSALYLCASSSTGGTEAFFGQGTRLTVV.

The chain recombines TRBV11-2 with TRBJ2-7; D gene unclear. V was shortened by 3 bases and J by 9 bases, with 9 bases between the two germline ends. This CDR3 has 11 amino acids. CDR1 and CDR2 (germline): SGHAT, FQNNGV. CDR3 nucleotides: TGTGCCAGCAGCTTCTCCTCTCTGCAGTACTTC. Its protein product is CASSFSSLQYF.

The chain couples TRBV27 to TRBJ2-6; D ambiguous. The CDR3 has 13 residues. Germline CDR1 MNHEY, CDR2 SMNVEV (reference sequence). The V gene lost 5 bases and the J gene lost 1 base, with 3 bases spanning the gap. DNA of the CDR3: TGTGCCAGCAGTCTGTCTGGGGCCAACGTCCTGACTTTC. This gives the protein CASSLSGANVLTF.

This chain uses TRBV12-5 with TRBJ2-3, with 7 bases matching TRBD2. Germline trimming cut 1 base from V and 2 bases from J; bases unmatched to any gene: 3. CDR3 length equals 15 residues. CDR1 LGHNT and CDR2 FRNRAP come from the germline V gene. This CDR3 is CASGLGLAATDTQYF. CDR3 DNA sequence: TGTGCTAGTGGTTTGGGGCTAGCGGCCACAGATACGCAGTATTTT.

V is TRBV13 and J is TRBJ2-7; 8 positions agree with TRBD1. Trimming removed 1 base from V and 4 bases from J; junction bases left unmatched: 3. The CDR3 runs to 14 residues. Germline CDR1 and CDR2: PRHDT and FYEKMQ (reference sequence). The CDR3 DNA follows: TGTGCCAGCAGCTTAGAGCAGGGGGCGTACGAGCAGTACTTC. Its translation: CASSLEQGAYEQYF.

The chain employs TRBV28 and TRBJ1-5; D is ambiguous. The V gene's germline CDR1 is MDHEN and CDR2 SYDVKM. V was cut by 1 base and J by 6 bases, with 10 bases left in between. This CDR3 spans 14 amino acids. CDR3 protein: CASSLYTGSQPQHF. Written as DNA, the CDR3 is TGTGCCAGCAGTTTATACACGGGTTCTCAGCCCCAGCATTTT.